The sequence of this T cell receptor (beta chain) was determined in a study of cytomegalovirus exposure and HLA in healthy donors. This clone was picked up one time. Using immunoSEQ multiplex PCR, the repertoire was profiled, and TCRdb retains in-frame clones only, with some absent. The sample has over 200,000 clones, over 80% seen once. Germline-derived CDR1 and CDR2 are SGHRS and YFSETQ. V was pared by 1 base and J by 4 bases, with 8 bases between. This CDR3 region has 13 residues. The study drew the donors from its roughly 120-subject validation cohort, separate from the approximately 700-subject first cohort.

The receptor was isolated from a woman aged 18-30 years in good health and CMV-seronegative. Sequencing input: PBMCs. This rearrangement joins TRBV5-1 to TRBJ1-1; D gene unclear. CDR3 residues: CASSLSSGTEAFF. In DNA, the CDR3 is TGCGCCAGCAGCTTGTCCAGTGGCACTGAAGCTTTCTTT.